This is a list of T cell receptor beta chains from one sample in a study of shared clonotypes between healthy human individuals. The method was immunoSEQ multiplex PCR; TCRdb's version includes in-frame clones alone and lacks a portion of them. The sample lists over 850,000 clones; about four fifths were seen once. The sample comprised memory CD4+ T cells from PBMCs. The receptors shown here come from a man aged 18 to 29 in good health. Some clones in this sample may be carry-over from other donors' samples. CDR3s include the opening cysteine and the closing phenylalanine or tryptophan. D genes are given only for firm matches. Some rows have no size entry. The others give once, few or many, or a class for an expanded clone.

TRBJ2-7 | TRBV2 | 15 | . | . | TGTGCCAGCAGTCCCCGGGTCCCCTCCACCTACGAGCAGTACTTC | CASSPRVPSTYEQYF
TRBJ2-1 | TRBV5-1 | 15 | . | . | TGCGCCAGCAGCCCAGTGGGGGGAGTCAGCAATGAGCAGTTCTTC | CASSPVGGVSNEQFF
TRBJ2-2 | TRBV2 | 15 | TRBD2 | few | TGTGCCATACCCGGGACTAGCGGGAGGGCCGGGGAGCTGTTTTTT | CAIPGTSGRAGELFF
TRBJ2-7 | TRBV9 | 15 | . | . | TGTGCCAGCAGCCCGCAGGGGCCCCAGGGGCACGAGCAGTACTTC | CASSPQGPQGHEQYF
TRBJ2-7 | TRBV28 | 15 | TRBD2 | few | TGTGCCAGCAGCAGCCCCGGGACTACCCCCTACGAGCAGTACTTC | CASSSPGTTPYEQYF
TRBJ2-7 | TRBV5-1 | 13 | . | . | TGCGCCAGCAGCTTGGTATCGCGAGCCGAGCAGTACTTC | CASSLVSRAEQYF
TRBJ1-2 | TRBV5-4 | 12 | . | . | TGTGCCAGCAGCCGGGTTGGGTATGGCTACACCTTC | CASSRVGYGYTF
TRBJ2-1 | TRBV30 | 15 | TRBD2 | . | TGTGCCTGGAGCCCCGGAGGGGCGGGAGGGGATGAGCAGTTCTTC | CAWSPGGAGGDEQFF
TRBJ2-4 | TRBV19 | 15 | TRBD1 | . | TGTGCCAGTAGTACAGGCACAGGGGGCAAAAACATTCAGTACTTC | CASSTGTGGKNIQYF
TRBJ2-3 | TRBV19 | 16 | TRBD2 | few | TGTGCCAGTAGTTTGGGACTAGCGGGAGTTGAAGATACGCAGTATTTT | CASSLGLAGVEDTQYF
TRBJ1-1 | TRBV27 | 17 | . | . | TGTGCCAGCAGTCAGCCCACCGGCCGGAGGGGGGGGCGCGGAGCTTTCTTT | CASSQPTGRRGGRGAFF
TRBJ1-5 | TRBV7-9 | 13 | . | . | TGTGCCAGCAGCCGGATTGATGAACAGCCCCAGCATTTT | CASSRIDEQPQHF
TRBJ2-3 | TRBV18 | 12 | . | . | TGTGCCAGCTCACTATCATCGGGGGCGCAGTATTTT | CASSLSSGAQYF
TRBJ2-5 | TRBV4-1 | 16 | . | many | TGCGCCAGCAGCCAAGTGGGTGGCGGGCTACAAGAGACCCAGTACTTC | CASSQVGGGLQETQYF
TRBJ2-5 | TRBV29-1 | 15 | TRBD2 | . | TGCAGCGTTGAACGATCAGGACTAGCGAAAGAGACCCAGTACTTC | CSVERSGLAKETQYF
TRBJ2-3 | TRBV5-1 | 14 | . | . | TGCGCCAGCAGCCAAACACCAAACACAGATACGCAGTATTTT | CASSQTPNTDTQYF
TRBJ2-4 | TRBV19 | 15 | . | . | TGTGCCAGTAGAAGAGGGGGGGCAGCCAAAAACATTCAGTACTTC | CASRRGGAAKNIQYF